The 15 T cell receptor beta chains reported below all come from one sample, sequenced in a study of OX40 agonist ivuxolimab in advanced cancers. Receptor amplification or capture employed the immunoSEQ multiplex PCR assay. The immuneACCESS repertoire file appears here via TCRdb, limited to in-frame rearrangements. These files lack a portion of the clones; in checked studies, under half of the deficit traces to unresolved V genes, and the cause of the others is not known. For this sample there are approximately 50,000 clones; roughly three quarters appear just once. 3% to 5% of the sample is held by the ten biggest clonotypes. The sequenced sample was CD4+ or CD8+ T cells sorted from blood, obtained in a trial of the OX40 agonist ivuxolimab. Every receptor here comes from an adult with an advanced solid tumor such as melanoma, head and neck, liver or kidney cancer.

The chain uses TRBV27 and TRBJ2-5, with 14 bases aligning to TRBD2. Germline V CDR1 and CDR2: MNHEY, SMNVEV (reference sequence). Trimming cost V 6 bases and J 4 bases; bases outside gene matches: 7. This CDR3 contains 16 residues. DNA for the CDR3: TGTGCCAGCAGCTCACGGGGACTAGCGGGAGTAGAGACCCAGTACTTC. Its translation is CASSSRGLAGVETQYF.

This clone was observed a few times. The J gene is TRBJ2-7, the V gene TRBV18; TRBD1 agrees at 9 bases. CDR1 is KGHSH and CDR2 is LQKENI in the germline V gene. This CDR3 is built from 13 residues. The ends lost 3 bases at V and 5 bases at J; junction bases unmatched: 2. In DNA form, the CDR3 reads TGTGCCAGCTCACCCGGGACAGGGCACGAGCAGTACTTC. Protein: CASSPGTGHEQYF.

This clone appeared many times. The CDR3 protein is CASSDSSKGTEAFF. CDR3 in DNA: TGTGCCAGCAGTGACTCGAGTAAGGGGACTGAAGCTTTCTTT. The V and J genes are TRBV6-4 and TRBJ1-1, with TRBD1 as a possible D gene (5 bases). CDR1 is MRHNA and CDR2 is SNTAGT in the germline V gene. The CDR3 spans 14 residues. V was trimmed by 0 bases and J by 5 bases, leaving 10 bases between them.

The V call is TRBV28, the J call TRBJ2-5; D gene uncertain. CDR1 and CDR2 (germline): MDHEN, SYDVKM. The V end lost 3 bases, the J end lost 1 base, and 6 bases lay between the germline ends. The CDR3 consists of 13 residues. CDR3 in amino acids: CASSLRSQETQYF. CDR3 sequence (DNA): TGTGCCAGCAGTTTGCGGTCCCAAGAGACCCAGTACTTC. Together with reference TRBV28 and TRBJ2-5, the CDR3 gives the full variable domain: DVKVTQSSRYLVKRTGEKVFLECVQDMDHENMFWYRQDPGLGLRLIYFSYDVKMKEKGDIPEGYSVSREKKERFSLILESASTNQTSMYLCASSLRSQETQYFGPGTRLLVL.

This chain joins TRBV28 and TRBJ1-1, with D unclear. V lost 7 bases and J 9 bases, leaving 15 bases between the germline ends. Germline CDR1 and CDR2: MDHEN and SYDVKM. The CDR3 covers 12 residues. Here the CDR3 reads CASIKDQLQAFF. The CDR3 nucleotides read TGTGCCAGCATAAAGGATCAGCTCCAAGCTTTCTTT.

The gene calls are TRBV5-1 and TRBJ2-1; a weak D match, TRBD1 (5 bases). Trimming left V 0 bases short and J 6 bases short, with 19 bases between. Per the germline V gene, CDR1 is SGHRS and CDR2 is YFSETQ. The CDR3 sequence is 17 residues long. For the CDR3, the DNA is TGCGCCAGCAGCTTGGCCTTCGCGACAGACCCAGGCAATGAGCAGTTCTTC. This gives the protein CASSLAFATDPGNEQFF.

The chain carries TRBV7-2 and TRBJ2-3, with D perhaps matching TRBD1 (6 bases). V was trimmed by 5 bases and J by 5 bases, leaving 17 bases between them. This CDR3 is 15 amino acids long. Germline values: CDR1 SGHTA, CDR2 FQGNSA. The CDR3 DNA reads TGTGCCAGCAGCCATGGACAGCCCCCACAAGATACGCAGTATTTT. As protein: CASSHGQPPQDTQYF.

This sequence joins TRBV27 and TRBJ2-1; 15 bases line up with TRBD2. The germline gives CDR1 MNHEY, CDR2 SMNVEV (reference sequence). There are 23 residues in the CDR3. V was clipped by 2 bases and J by 1 base; unmatched bases: 18. CDR3 nucleotides: TGTGCCAGCAGTTTAAGGGACCCATGGACTAGCGGGAGGGGGCGGGGTTCCTACAATGAGCAGTTCTTC. Translated, it gives CASSLRDPWTSGRGRGSYNEQFF.

This chain connects TRBV28 to TRBJ1-2; 7 bases match TRBD1. This CDR3 is 13 amino acids long. Germline lookup yields CDR1 MDHEN and CDR2 SYDVKM. V lost 6 bases and J lost 4; bases outside the gene matches: 5. CDR3 loop: CASSLTGLYGYTF. CDR3 DNA sequence: TGTGCCAGCAGCCTGACAGGGCTCTATGGCTACACCTTC.

This clone was seen a handful of times. The chain recombines TRBV14 with TRBJ2-2, with 12 bases that match TRBD2. CDR1 SGHDN and CDR2 FVKESK come from the germline V gene. V dropped 3 bases and J dropped 3; count of bases not matched to a gene: 14. The CDR3 extends over 20 amino acids. In nucleotides, the CDR3 is TGTGCCAGCAGCCATCTATGGGAACTAGCGGGAGGATTGCACACCGGGGAGCTGTTTTTT. Protein: CASSHLWELAGGLHTGELFF. Looking up the rest from reference TRBV14 and TRBJ2-2 gives the full variable domain: EAGVTQFPSHSVIEKGQTVTLRCDPISGHDNLYWYRRVMGKEIKFLLHFVKESKQDESGMPNNRFLAERTGGTYSTLKVQPAELEDSGVYFCASSHLWELAGGLHTGELFFGEGSRLTVL.

J is TRBJ1-2 and V is TRBV4-3, with TRBD1 as a possible D gene (5 bases). Germline CDR1 and CDR2: LGHNA and YSLEER. The CDR3 is 16 residues long. V lost 2 bases and J lost 3, with 16 bases in between. CDR3 loop: CASSQSVGVADYGYTF. CDR3 sequence (DNA): TGCGCCAGCAGCCAAAGCGTGGGGGTGGCGGACTATGGCTACACCTTC.

The chain joins TRBV28 to TRBJ2-1; D gene ambiguous. Per the germline V gene, CDR1 is MDHEN and CDR2 is SYDVKM. The CDR3 spans 12 residues. V lost 6 bases and J lost 2, with 5 bases in between. The CDR3 sequence: CASSAAYNEQFF. The CDR3 nucleotides are TGTGCCAGCAGCGCCGCCTACAATGAGCAGTTCTTC.

This clone was counted once. This sequence joins TRBV6-5 and TRBJ2-1; D is perhaps TRBD2 (6 bases). The CDR3 runs 15 residues. Trimming took 6 bases from V and 2 from J, leaving 14 bases between them. CDR1 MNHEY and CDR2 SVGAGI come from the germline V gene. In nucleotides, the CDR3 is TGTGCCAGCAGACCCCACGGGACTCCCTACAATGAGCAGTTCTTC. Translating gives CASRPHGTPYNEQFF.

The rearrangement joins TRBV29-1 to TRBJ1-1; possible D gene TRBD1, 6 bases. V dropped 6 bases and J dropped 0 bases, with 17 bases sitting between them. Germline assignment: CDR1 SQVTM and CDR2 ANQGSEA. There are 15 residues in the CDR3. CDR3: CSVLRWGQLNTEAFF. As DNA, the CDR3 is TGCAGCGTCCTACGATGGGGGCAGCTGAACACTGAAGCTTTCTTT.

The chain is built from TRBV6-5 and TRBJ2-3; perhaps TRBD1 as D (7 bases). The CDR3 sequence is 15 residues long. V was trimmed by 2 bases and J by 4 bases, leaving 13 bases between them. Germline V CDR1 and CDR2: MNHEY, SVGAGI. CDR3 in DNA: TGTGCCAGCAGTTACCAGGGGGGCCCCGCAGATACGCAGTATTTT. Its translation is CASSYQGGPADTQYF.